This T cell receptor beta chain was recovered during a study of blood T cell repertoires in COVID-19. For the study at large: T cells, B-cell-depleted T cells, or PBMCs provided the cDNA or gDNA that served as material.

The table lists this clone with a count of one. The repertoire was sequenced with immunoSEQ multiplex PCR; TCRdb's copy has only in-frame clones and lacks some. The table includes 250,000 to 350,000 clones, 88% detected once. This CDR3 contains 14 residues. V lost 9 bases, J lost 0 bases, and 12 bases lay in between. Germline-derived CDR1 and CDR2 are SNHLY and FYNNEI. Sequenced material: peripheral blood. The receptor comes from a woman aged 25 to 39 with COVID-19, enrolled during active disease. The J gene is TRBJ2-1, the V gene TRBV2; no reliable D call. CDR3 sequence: CASQTASSYNEQFF. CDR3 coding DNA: TGTGCCAGTCAGACTGCGAGCTCCTACAATGAGCAGTTCTTC.